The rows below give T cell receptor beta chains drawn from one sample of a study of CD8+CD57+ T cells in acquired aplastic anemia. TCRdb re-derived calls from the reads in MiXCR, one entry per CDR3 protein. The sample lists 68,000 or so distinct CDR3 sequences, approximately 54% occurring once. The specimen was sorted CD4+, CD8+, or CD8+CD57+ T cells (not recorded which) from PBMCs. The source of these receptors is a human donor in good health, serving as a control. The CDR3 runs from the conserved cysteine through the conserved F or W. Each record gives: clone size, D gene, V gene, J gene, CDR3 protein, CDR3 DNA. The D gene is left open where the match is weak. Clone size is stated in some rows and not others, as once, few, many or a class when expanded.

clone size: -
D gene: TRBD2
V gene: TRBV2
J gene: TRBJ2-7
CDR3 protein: CASSEWAGATYEQYF
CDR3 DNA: TGTGCCAGCAGTGAATGGGCGGGAGCTACCTACGAGCAGTACTTC

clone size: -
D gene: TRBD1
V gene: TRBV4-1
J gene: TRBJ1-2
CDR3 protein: CASSRTHGTDYGYTF
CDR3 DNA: TGCGCCAGCAGCCGAACCCACGGGACAGACTATGGCTACACCTTC

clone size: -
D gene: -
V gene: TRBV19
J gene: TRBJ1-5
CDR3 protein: CASRVTEWGNQPQHF
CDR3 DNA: TGTGCCAGCAGGGTCACAGAGTGGGGCAATCAGCCCCAGCATTTT

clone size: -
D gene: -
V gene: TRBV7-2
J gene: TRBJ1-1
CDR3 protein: CASSPPGLENTEAFF
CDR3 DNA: TGTGCCAGCAGCCCCCCCGGACTGGAGAACACTGAAGCTTTCTTT

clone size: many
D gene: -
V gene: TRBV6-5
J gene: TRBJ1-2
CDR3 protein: CASSYSRSWSSSYGYTF
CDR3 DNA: TGTGCCAGCAGTTACTCGAGAAGTTGGTCCTCTAGCTATGGCTACACCTTC

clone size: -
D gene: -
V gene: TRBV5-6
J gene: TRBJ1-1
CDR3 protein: CASSEQSPIAEAFF
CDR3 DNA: TGTGCCAGCAGCGAACAGTCCCCGATAGCTGAAGCTTTCTTT

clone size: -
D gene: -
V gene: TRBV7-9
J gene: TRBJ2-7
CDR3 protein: CASSRPRAYEQYF
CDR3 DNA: TGTGCCAGCAGCCGACCTAGGGCCTACGAGCAGTACTTC

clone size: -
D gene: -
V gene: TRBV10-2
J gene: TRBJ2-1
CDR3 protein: CASTRENEEFF
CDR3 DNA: TGCGCCAGCACCCGGGAAAATGAGGAGTTCTTC

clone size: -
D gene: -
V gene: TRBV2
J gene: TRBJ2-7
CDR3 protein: CASSRREYEQYF
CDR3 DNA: TGTGCCAGCAGTAGAAGGGAGTACGAGCAGTACTTC

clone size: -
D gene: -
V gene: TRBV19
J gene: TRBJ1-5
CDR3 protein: CASSATTGISNQPQHF
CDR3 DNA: TGTGCCAGTAGTGCCACTACAGGAATTAGCAATCAGCCCCAGCATTTT

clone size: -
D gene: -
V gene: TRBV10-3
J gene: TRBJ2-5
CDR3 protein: CAIKEGSQETQYF
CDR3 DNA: TGTGCCATCAAGGAAGGCTCCCAAGAGACCCAGTACTTC

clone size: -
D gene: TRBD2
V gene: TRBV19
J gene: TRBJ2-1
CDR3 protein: CASSGLAGLNNEQFF
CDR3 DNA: TGTGCCAGTAGTGGCCTAGCGGGATTAAACAATGAGCAGTTCTTC

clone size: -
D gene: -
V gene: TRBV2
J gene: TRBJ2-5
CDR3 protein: CASSESGAETQYF
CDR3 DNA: TGTGCCAGCAGTGAATCAGGGGCCGAGACCCAGTACTTC

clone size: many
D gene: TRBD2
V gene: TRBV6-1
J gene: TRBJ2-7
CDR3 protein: CASSVLAGSYEQYF
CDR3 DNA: TGTGCCAGCAGCGTACTAGCGGGGTCCTACGAGCAGTACTTC

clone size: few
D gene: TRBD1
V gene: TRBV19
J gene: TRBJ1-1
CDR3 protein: CTSSGGTGGNTEAFF
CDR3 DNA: TGTACCAGTAGTGGGGGGACAGGGGGGAACACTGAAGCTTTCTTT

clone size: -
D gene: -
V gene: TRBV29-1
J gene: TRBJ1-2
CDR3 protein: CSVVAGLKPYGYTF
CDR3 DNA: TGCAGCGTTGTAGCGGGGCTGAAGCCTTATGGCTACACCTTC

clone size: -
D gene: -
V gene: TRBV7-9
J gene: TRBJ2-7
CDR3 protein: CASSLGQGGQYF
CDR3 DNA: TGTGCCAGCAGCTTAGGGCAGGGTGGGCAGTACTTC

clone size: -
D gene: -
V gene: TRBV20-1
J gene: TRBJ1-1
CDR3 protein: CSARPQGDTEAFF
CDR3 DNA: TGCAGTGCTAGACCCCAGGGAGACACTGAAGCTTTCTTT

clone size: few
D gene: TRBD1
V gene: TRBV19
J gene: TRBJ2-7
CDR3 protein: CASSTDRGNEQYF
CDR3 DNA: TGTGCCAGTAGTACGGACAGGGGGAACGAGCAGTACTTC

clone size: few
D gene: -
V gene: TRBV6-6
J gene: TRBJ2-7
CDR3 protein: CASSYSTYEQYF
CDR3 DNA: TGTGCCAGCAGTTACTCCACCTACGAGCAGTACTTC

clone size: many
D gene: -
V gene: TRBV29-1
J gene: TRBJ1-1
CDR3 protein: CSAPEHPFF
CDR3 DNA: TGCAGCGCTCCCGAACATCCTTTCTTT

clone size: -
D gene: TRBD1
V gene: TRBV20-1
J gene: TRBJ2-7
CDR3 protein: CSARNPGQGLEQYF
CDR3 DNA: TGCAGTGCTAGAAACCCGGGACAGGGGTTGGAGCAGTACTTC

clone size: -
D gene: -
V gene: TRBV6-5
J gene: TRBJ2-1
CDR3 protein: CAGSYSTLGSNEQFF
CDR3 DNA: TGTGCCGGCAGTTACTCGACCCTAGGCTCCAATGAGCAGTTCTTC

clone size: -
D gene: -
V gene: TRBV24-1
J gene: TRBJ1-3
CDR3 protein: CATSDATAGNTIYF
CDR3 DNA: TGTGCCACCAGTGATGCGACAGCTGGAAACACCATATATTTT

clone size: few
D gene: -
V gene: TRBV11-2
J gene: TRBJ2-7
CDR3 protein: CASSLRVYEQYF
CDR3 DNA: TGTGCCAGCAGCTTAAGGGTCTACGAGCAGTACTTC

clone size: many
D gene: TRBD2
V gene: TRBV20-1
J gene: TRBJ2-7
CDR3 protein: CSAIAGAYEQYF
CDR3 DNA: TGCAGTGCGATAGCGGGAGCCTACGAGCAGTACTTC

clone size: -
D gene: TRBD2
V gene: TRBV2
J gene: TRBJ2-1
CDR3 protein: CASSGSGGHNEQFF
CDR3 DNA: TGTGCCAGCAGTGGGAGCGGGGGTCACAATGAGCAGTTCTTC

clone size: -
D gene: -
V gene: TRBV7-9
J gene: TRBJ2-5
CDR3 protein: CASSFAKETQYF
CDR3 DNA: TGTGCCAGCAGCTTCGCCAAAGAGACCCAGTACTTC

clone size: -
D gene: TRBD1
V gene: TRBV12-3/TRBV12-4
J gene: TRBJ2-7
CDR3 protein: CASRTGQSSYEQYF
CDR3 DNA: TGTGCCAGCAGAACGGGACAGAGCTCCTACGAGCAGTACTTC

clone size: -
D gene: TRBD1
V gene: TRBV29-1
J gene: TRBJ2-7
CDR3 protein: CSAVTGEPYEQYF
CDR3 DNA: TGCAGCGCTGTGACAGGGGAACCCTACGAGCAGTACTTC

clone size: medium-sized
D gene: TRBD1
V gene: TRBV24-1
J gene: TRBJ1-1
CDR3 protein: CATSDRTGVGTEAFF
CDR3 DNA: TGTGCCACCAGTGATAGGACAGGGGTGGGAACTGAAGCTTTCTTT

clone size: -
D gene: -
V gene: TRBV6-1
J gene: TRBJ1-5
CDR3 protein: CASSEEGGSNQPQHF
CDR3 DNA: TGTGCCAGCAGTGAAGAAGGGGGGAGCAATCAGCCCCAGCATTTT

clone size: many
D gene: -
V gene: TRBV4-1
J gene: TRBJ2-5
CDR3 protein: CASSQLLTLQETQYF
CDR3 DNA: TGCGCCAGCAGCCAACTCCTAACGCTTCAAGAGACCCAGTACTTC

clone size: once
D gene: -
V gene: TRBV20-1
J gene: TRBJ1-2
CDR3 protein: CSAHLEGSYGYTF
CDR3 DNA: TGCAGTGCTCATCTTGAGGGATCGTATGGCTACACCTTC

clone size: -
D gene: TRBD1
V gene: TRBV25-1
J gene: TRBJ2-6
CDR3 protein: CASTDRVAGANVLTF
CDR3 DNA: TGTGCCAGCACAGACAGGGTGGCTGGGGCCAACGTCCTGACTTTC

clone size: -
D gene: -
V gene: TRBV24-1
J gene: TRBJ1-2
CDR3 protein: CATSDAELGFRGYTF
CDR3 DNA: TGTGCCACCAGTGATGCAGAGTTGGGGTTCCGCGGCTACACCTTC

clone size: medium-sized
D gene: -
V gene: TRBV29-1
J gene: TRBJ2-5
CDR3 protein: CSVGSEGEREETQYF
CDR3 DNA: TGCAGCGTTGGGAGCGAGGGTGAGCGGGAAGAGACCCAGTACTTC

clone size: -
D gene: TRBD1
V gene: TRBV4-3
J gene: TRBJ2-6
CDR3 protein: CASSPGTGGSGANVLTF
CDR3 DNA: TGCGCCAGCAGTCCCGGGACAGGGGGCTCTGGGGCCAACGTCCTGACTTTC